These T cell receptor beta chains were read from a single sample in a study of CD8 T cells in Susac syndrome. MiXCR, applied by TCRdb to the immunoSEQ multiplex PCR reads, yields one record per CDR3 protein. Among 150,000 to 190,000 distinct CDR3 sequences listed, around 95% were seen once. The sequenced sample consisted of CD8+ T cells from PBMCs. These receptors originate from a human donor with multiple sclerosis. Both conserved end residues are trimmed from each CDR3.

CDR3,V,J
ASSVGRGGHNEQF,TRBV9,TRBJ2-1
ASSETESNQPQH,TRBV25-1,TRBJ1-5
ASLPSGGAGDEQF,TRBV11-2,TRBJ2-1
ASSKTGVGGYT,TRBV12-3/TRBV12-4,TRBJ1-2
ASSLHVANTEAF,TRBV4-1,TRBJ1-1
ASGYEQY,TRBV27,TRBJ2-7
ASSVGDSPASGEKLF,TRBV9,TRBJ1-4
ASEGGRGYGYT,TRBV12-5,TRBJ1-2
SVTPGTANYGYT,TRBV29-1,TRBJ1-2
SVGTSDYNEQF,TRBV29-1,TRBJ2-1
SAGQGYEQY,TRBV29-1,TRBJ2-7